This T cell receptor beta chain is drawn from a study of blood T cell repertoires in COVID-19. Turning to the study itself: Spain, Italy and the United States supplied samples that represented acute and convalescent COVID-19. T cells, B-cell-depleted T cells, or PBMCs supplied cDNA or gDNA.

In the original analysis: Amplification from reference gene primers served as the basis for estimated nucleated cell counts. Method: immunoSEQ multiplex PCR; TCRdb's copy keeps in-frame clones and lacks some. The DNA was the basis for D and trimming; V, J and clone size are from that table. The sample consists of about 320,000 clones, 86% of them appearing once. This clone came up once. There are 14 residues in the CDR3. Between the trimmed V and J ends, which lost 4 bases and 7 bases, there was a span of 18 bases. CDR1 and CDR2 (germline): SGHRS, YFSETQ. The clonotype originates from a woman in her forties or fifties with acute or convalescent COVID-19. Source material: peripheral blood. This sequence joins TRBV5-1 and TRBJ2-7; D might be TRBD2 (6 bases). The CDR3 protein is CASSPGGGALEQYF. CDR3 sequence (DNA): TGCGCCAGCAGCCCCGGTGGAGGGGCGTTAGAGCAGTACTTC.